Given below is one T cell receptor beta chain in context. Germline CDR1 is KGHSH and CDR2 is LQKENI. The V end lost 2 bases, the J end lost 3 bases, and 13 bases lay between the germline ends. CDR3 length: 15 residues. Original handling: Cell counts per sample came from amplifying reference gene primers. The method was immunoSEQ multiplex PCR; TCRdb's version includes in-frame clones alone and lacks a portion of them. V and J calls and clone size are given by that table; D and trimming were obtained from the DNA. The table lists about 360,000 clones, 75% to 90% of them singletons. These data come from a study of blood T cell repertoires in COVID-19.

V is TRBV18 and J is TRBJ2-5, with D tentatively TRBD2 (5 bases). The clonotype comes from a woman aged 60-75 years with COVID-19, enrolled during active disease. Material: peripheral blood. The CDR3 coding sequence is TGTGCCAGCTCACCAAACATCGGGGATGAAGAGACCCAGTACTTC. It codes for CASSPNIGDEETQYF.